A single sample gave rise to the 28 T cell receptor beta chains below, sequenced in a study of identical twins. In TCRdb, the 5' RACE reads were re-called with MiXCR into one record per CDR3 protein. This table holds around 690,000 distinct CDR3 sequences, less than 25% found once. These data also formed part of another study, on T cells expressing NK-cell markers.

The sequencing input was PBMCs. These receptors were obtained from a woman between 18 and 29 years old in good health.

This clonotype showed up just once. The chain recombines TRBV5-1 with TRBJ1-1; D gene ambiguous. Trimming cost V 2 bases and J 0 bases, with 14 bases left between them. Germline CDR1 and CDR2: SGHRS and YFSETQ. The CDR3 sequence is 16 residues long. The CDR3 DNA follows: TGCGCCAGCAGCTTCGTTGAGGGCCCCATGAACACTGAAGCTTTCTTT. Translated, it gives CASSFVEGPMNTEAFF.

Here the CDR3 reads CASSQDPTGRGELFF. The CDR3 nucleotides read TGTGCCAGCAGCCAAGATCCAACAGGGAGAGGGGAGCTGTTTTTT. The genes are TRBV4-2 and TRBJ2-2, with D perhaps matching TRBD1 (6 bases). Germline CDR1 reads LGHNA; CDR2 reads YNFKEQ. Deletions cut 0 bases from V and 8 bases from J, with 13 bases between. This CDR3 is built from 15 residues.

Only a few counts were recorded for this clonotype. The chain links TRBV5-6 to TRBJ2-5; D gene uncertain. Trimming removed 5 bases from V and 2 bases from J, with 7 bases in between. From germline, CDR1 is SGHDT and CDR2 YYEEEE. The CDR3 is 12 residues long. The CDR3 sequence is CASSTVQETQYF. CDR3 DNA: TGTGCCAGCAGTACGGTGCAAGAGACCCAGTACTTC.

V and J are TRBV29-1 and TRBJ1-2; D may be TRBD1 (6 bases). The germline V and J ends were trimmed by 5 bases and 4 bases, with 11 bases remaining between them. From germline, CDR1 is SQVTM and CDR2 ANQGSEA. The CDR3 contains 12 residues. CDR3 amino acids: CSVPTGAYGYTF. For the CDR3, the DNA is TGCAGCGTTCCGACAGGAGCCTATGGCTACACCTTC.

The chain combines TRBV20-1 with TRBJ1-2; tentative D call: TRBD1 (6 bases). The germline V gene has CDR1 DFQATT and CDR2 SNEGSKA (reference sequence). V lost 0 bases, J lost 8 bases, and 19 bases lay in between. The CDR3 length is 15 residues. CDR3 in amino acids: CSARDVGQPARGYTF. In DNA form, the CDR3 reads TGCAGTGCTAGAGATGTCGGACAGCCCGCTAGGGGCTACACCTTC.

This clonotype showed up just a few times. The chain carries TRBV7-2 and TRBJ2-4; 12 positions match TRBD2. Trimming removed 5 bases from V and 5 bases from J; junction bases left unmatched: 7. CDR1 and CDR2 (germline): SGHTA, FQGNSA. CDR3 length equals 16 residues. The CDR3 spells CASSDSSGRAQNIQYF. The CDR3 nucleotides read TGTGCCAGCAGCGACTCTAGCGGGAGGGCCCAAAACATTCAGTACTTC.

The chain couples TRBV29-1 to TRBJ2-7; D perhaps matches TRBD1 (5 bases). The V and J ends lost 4 bases and 4 bases respectively, with 11 bases between them. The germline gives CDR1 SQVTM, CDR2 ANQGSEA. The CDR3 runs 12 residues. CDR3: CSVGGKRYEQYF. The CDR3 DNA reads as TGCAGCGTTGGGGGCAAGAGGTACGAGCAGTACTTC.

This chain uses TRBV4-1 with TRBJ2-6, with D uncertain. Trimming left V 1 base short and J 0 bases short, with 10 bases between. In germline, CDR1 is MGHRA, CDR2 YSYEKL. This CDR3 has 17 residues. The CDR3: CASSQAPLASGANVLTF. The CDR3 coding sequence is TGCGCCAGCAGCCAAGCCCCTTTAGCCTCTGGGGCCAACGTCCTGACTTTC.

The genes are TRBV3-1 and TRBJ2-1; 8 nucleotides agree with TRBD2. Germline V gene data show CDR1 as LGHDT and CDR2 as YNNKEL (reference sequence). This CDR3 is 16 amino acids long. Trimming removed 11 bases from V and 9 bases from J; junction bases left unmatched: 21. The CDR3 region is CASCQDLRAGVSEQFF. The DNA of the CDR3 is TGTGCCTCCTGCCAAGATCTAAGAGCGGGAGTCAGTGAGCAGTTCTTC.

Only a few counts were recorded for this clonotype. This chain connects TRBV9 to TRBJ2-7, with 7 bases that match TRBD1. J gave up 0 bases and V 0 bases, and 3 bases lay outside the gene matches. This CDR3 has 15 amino acids. Germline-derived CDR1 and CDR2 are SGDLS and YYNGEE. CDR3 amino acids: CASSVAGTDSYEQYF. The CDR3 region has the DNA TGTGCCAGCAGCGTAGCCGGGACAGACTCCTACGAGCAGTACTTC.

This clonotype has just a few counts. The chain carries TRBV4-3 and TRBJ2-2; 9 bases map to TRBD2. There are 19 residues in the CDR3. Germline loops: CDR1 LGHNA, CDR2 YSLEER. J lost 4 bases, V lost 0 bases, and 12 bases had no gene match. The CDR3, as DNA: TGCGCCAGCAGCCAAGATAGGGCTAGCGGGATGATGAGCACCGGGGAGCTGTTTTTT. It yields the protein CASSQDRASGMMSTGELFF.

This clonotype was observed a handful of times. The chain couples TRBV12-3 or TRBV12-4 to TRBJ2-1, with D possibly called TRBD1 or TRBD2 (6 bases each). Between the trimmed V and J ends, which lost 6 bases and 10 bases, there was a span of 16 bases. The CDR3 is 13 amino acids. The CDR3: CASSPGGGPEQFF. CDR3 bases: TGTGCCAGCAGCCCCGGAGGGGGACCAGAGCAGTTCTTC.

This clonotype was observed a few times. The chain carries TRBV9 and TRBJ2-7, with a weak D call TRBD2 (7 bases). This CDR3 spans 12 amino acids. CDR1 and CDR2 from the germline V gene are SGDLS and YYNGEE. The V end lost 5 bases, the J end lost 6 bases, and 12 bases lay between the germline ends. CDR3: CASSGGAGEQYF. DNA of the CDR3: TGTGCCAGCAGTGGGGGGGCGGGCGAGCAGTACTTC.

The chain combines TRBV9 with TRBJ2-5, with D possibly TRBD2 on 6 matching bases. Germline values: CDR1 SGDLS, CDR2 YYNGEE. This CDR3 spans 15 amino acids. The V gene lost 2 bases and the J gene lost 3 bases, with 14 bases spanning the gap. The CDR3 protein is CASSVGSGFKETQYF. Written as DNA, the CDR3 is TGTGCCAGCAGCGTCGGCAGCGGGTTCAAAGAGACCCAGTACTTC. Full variable domain (outside the CDR3, taken from reference TRBV9 and TRBJ2-5): DSGVTQTPKHLITATGQRVTLRCSPRSGDLSVYWYQQSLDQGLQFLIQYYNGEERAKGNILERFSAQQFPDLHSELNLSSLELGDSALYFCASSVGSGFKETQYFGPGTRLLVL.

The table lists this clonotype with a few counts. The chain uses TRBV10-2 and TRBJ2-3, with TRBD2 matching over 8 bases. V dropped 5 bases and J dropped 4; count of bases not matched to a gene: 14. Germline lookup yields CDR1 WSHSY and CDR2 SAAADI. The CDR3 sequence is 17 residues long. CDR3 loop: CASSRGRSGSLADTQYF. The DNA of the CDR3 is TGCGCCAGCAGTCGAGGCCGAAGCGGGAGTCTGGCAGATACGCAGTATTTT.

The chain couples TRBV5-1 to TRBJ2-5; TRBD2 matches 8 bases. From germline, CDR1 is SGHRS and CDR2 YFSETQ. The junction had 5 bases not matched to a gene; V was cut back by 5 bases and J by 2 bases. This CDR3 has 14 residues. In DNA form, the CDR3 reads TGCGCCAGCAGGCCTATAGCGGGGCAAGAGACCCAGTACTTC. Amino acids: CASRPIAGQETQYF. Based on the CDR3 plus reference TRBV5-1 and TRBJ2-5, the full variable domain is KAGVTQTPRYLIKTRGQQVTLSCSPISGHRSVSWYQQTPGQGLQFLFEYFSETQRNKGNFPGRFSGRQFSNSRSEMNVSTLELGDSALYLCASRPIAGQETQYFGPGTRLLVL.

This clonotype turned up a few times. The chain combines TRBV15 with TRBJ2-5; D gene uncertain. The CDR3 totals 15 residues. Trimming took off 1 base at V and 1 base at J, with 10 bases between the two ends. Germline values: CDR1 LNHNV, CDR2 YYDKDF (reference sequence). The CDR3 DNA follows: TGTGCCACCAGCAGAGTGGCAATGCGCCAAGAGACCCAGTACTTC. As protein: CATSRVAMRQETQYF.

This CDR3 is CASSYHEQYF. CDR3 bases: TGTGCCAGCAGTTACCACGAGCAGTACTTC. The chain recombines TRBV6-2 or TRBV6-3 with TRBJ2-7; D call uncertain. Per germline, CDR1 MNHEY and CDR2 SVGEGT. Trimming took 2 bases from V and 5 from J, leaving 1 base between them. There are 10 residues in the CDR3.

The CDR3 coding sequence is TGTGCCAGCAGCTTAGAAGGGGTCGATGAGACCCAGTACTTC. Its translation is CASSLEGVDETQYF. The rearrangement links TRBV7-2 to TRBJ2-5; possibly TRBD1 for D (5 bases). V lost 1 base, J lost 5 bases, and 11 bases lay in between. CDR1 SGHTA and CDR2 FQGNSA come from the germline V gene. This CDR3 contains 14 residues.

This chain uses TRBV24-1 with TRBJ2-1; 7 bases align to TRBD2. This CDR3 contains 16 residues. Germline CDR1 reads KGHDR; CDR2 reads SFDVKD. V was pared by 7 bases and J by 7 bases, with 15 bases of the junction left unmatched. The CDR3 region is CATSPAGLAVPNEQFF. CDR3 DNA: TGTGCCACCAGCCCAGCAGGGCTAGCGGTACCTAATGAGCAGTTCTTC.

This clonotype was observed a handful of times. The V gene is TRBV7-9, the J gene TRBJ2-3; the match to TRBD2 covers 14 bases. Germline V gene lookup returns CDR1 SEHNR and CDR2 FQNEAQ (reference sequence). The CDR3 consists of 16 residues. V was pared by 5 bases and J by 1 base, with 2 bases of the junction left unmatched. The CDR3 region has the DNA TGTGCCAGCAGCGGACTAGCGGGGGGTGGCACAGATACGCAGTATTTT. It yields the protein CASSGLAGGGTDTQYF.

The J gene is TRBJ2-7, the V gene TRBV7-8; 7 nucleotides line up with TRBD1. This CDR3 comprises 15 residues. V lost 1 base and J lost 5; bases outside the gene matches: 8. Germline assignment: CDR1 SGHVS and CDR2 FQNEAQ. In DNA, the CDR3 is TGTGCCAGCAGCTTAGTAGGGGGCTCCCTCGACGAGCAGTACTTC. The encoded protein is CASSLVGGSLDEQYF.

This clonotype was seen ten or more times. V usage is TRBV29-1 and J usage is TRBJ2-5; maybe TRBD1 (5 bases). V shed 1 base and J shed 5 bases, with 8 bases lying between them. The V gene's germline CDR1 is SQVTM and CDR2 ANQGSEA. CDR3 size: 12 residues. The CDR3 nucleotides read TGCAGCGTTGAAGGGGGCACCGAGACCCAGTACTTC. It is translated as CSVEGGTETQYF. Drawing the rest from reference TRBV29-1 and TRBJ2-5, the complete variable domain is SAVISQKPSRDICQRGTSLTIQCQVDSQVTMMFWYRQQPGQSLTLIATANQGSEATYESGFVIDKFPISRPNLTFSTLTVSNMSPEDSSIYLCSVEGGTETQYFGPGTRLLVL.

This clonotype has ten or more counts. The genes are TRBV7-2 and TRBJ2-5; no firm D call. Germline CDR1 reads SGHTA; CDR2 reads FQGNSA. This CDR3 contains 14 residues. Trimming cost V 0 bases and J 3 bases, with 8 bases left between them. The DNA for the CDR3 is TGTGCCAGCAGCTTAGCGCGGTGGGAAGAGACCCAGTACTTC. Translating it yields CASSLARWEETQYF.

The chain links TRBV25-1 to TRBJ2-3, with TRBD2 matching 8 bases. Trimming removed 4 bases from V and 6 bases from J; junction bases left unmatched: 15. CDR3 length: 17 amino acids. CDR1 MGHDK and CDR2 SYGVNS come from the germline V gene. The CDR3 DNA reads as TGTGCCAGCAGTGTGGGACTAGGGACGGGAGTTCTGGATACGCAGTATTTT. Protein sequence: CASSVGLGTGVLDTQYF. The whole variable domain, filled in from reference TRBV25-1 and TRBJ2-3, reads EADIYQTPRYLVIGTGKKITLECSQTMGHDKMYWYQQDPGMELHLIHYSYGVNSTEKGDLSSESTVSRIRTEHFPLTLESARPSHTSQYLCASSVGLGTGVLDTQYFGPGTRLTVL.

CDR3 residues: CATSRGVADTQYF. For the CDR3, the DNA is TGTGCCACCAGCAGAGGGGTGGCAGATACGCAGTATTTT. The chain employs TRBV15 and TRBJ2-3, with no clear D. Per the germline V gene, CDR1 is LNHNV and CDR2 is YYDKDF (reference sequence). V was trimmed by 1 base and J by 4 bases, leaving 6 bases between them. The length of the CDR3 is 13 residues.

This clonotype was observed a handful of times. This chain links TRBV13 with TRBJ2-5, with 9 positions matching TRBD2. Trimming cost V 3 bases and J 4 bases; bases outside gene matches: 3. Looked up from germline, CDR1 is PRHDT and CDR2 is FYEKMQ (reference sequence). CDR3 length equals 14 residues. The CDR3 region has the DNA TGTGCCAGCAGCTTTAGCGGGAGTCGAGAGACCCAGTACTTC. Translation: CASSFSGSRETQYF.

The V and J genes are TRBV7-2 and TRBJ2-3, with TRBD2 identical over 8 bases. V gave up 5 bases and J gave up 0 bases; unmatched junction bases: 10. The CDR3 length is 17 residues. Germline CDR1 reads SGHTA; CDR2 reads FQGNSA. The CDR3 reads CASSPPGLAGSTDTQYF. The CDR3 DNA reads as TGTGCCAGCAGCCCACCGGGGCTAGCGGGTAGCACAGATACGCAGTATTTT.